This T cell receptor beta chain comes out of a study of cytomegalovirus exposure and HLA in healthy donors. Losses at the gene ends were 2 bases for V and 5 bases for J; bases not matched to a gene: 7. Germline V gives CDR1 MDHEN, CDR2 SYDVKM. The CDR3 has 16 amino acids. PCR employed 60 Vbeta and 13 Jbeta primers. Sequenced by immunoSEQ multiplex PCR; TCRdb stores in-frame clones only, minus some. The sample has about 170,000 clones; approximately 81% are singletons. The chain has TRBV28 and TRBJ2-1, with 9 bases aligning to TRBD2. The TCR was taken from a male donor in good health and CMV-seronegative. The sample comprised PBMCs. CDR3 residues: CASSLKAGGRDNEQFF. In DNA, the CDR3 is TGTGCCAGCAGTTTAAAGGCGGGAGGGCGGGACAATGAGCAGTTCTTC. The full variable domain, with the rest looked up from reference TRBV28 and TRBJ2-1, is DVKVTQSSRYLVKRTGEKVFLECVQDMDHENMFWYRQDPGLGLRLIYFSYDVKMKEKGDIPEGYSVSREKKERFSLILESASTNQTSMYLCASSLKAGGRDNEQFFGPGTRLTVL.